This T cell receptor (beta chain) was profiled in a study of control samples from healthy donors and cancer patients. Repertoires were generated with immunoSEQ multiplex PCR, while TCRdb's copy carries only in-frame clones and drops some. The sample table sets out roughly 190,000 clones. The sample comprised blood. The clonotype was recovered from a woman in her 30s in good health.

The CDR3 DNA follows: TGTGCCAGCAGCCAAAACAACCCATTGGACAGGGGGCGCCGCGAGCAGTACTTC. This codes for CASSQNNPLDRGRREQYF. The chain couples TRBV3-1 (or the pseudogene TRBV3-2) to TRBJ2-7, with 11 positions matching TRBD1. The V gene's germline CDR1 is LGHDT and CDR2 YNNKEL (reference sequence). After removal of 2 bases from V and 6 bases from J, the junction contained 15 bases not matched to a gene. The CDR3 has 18 amino acids.